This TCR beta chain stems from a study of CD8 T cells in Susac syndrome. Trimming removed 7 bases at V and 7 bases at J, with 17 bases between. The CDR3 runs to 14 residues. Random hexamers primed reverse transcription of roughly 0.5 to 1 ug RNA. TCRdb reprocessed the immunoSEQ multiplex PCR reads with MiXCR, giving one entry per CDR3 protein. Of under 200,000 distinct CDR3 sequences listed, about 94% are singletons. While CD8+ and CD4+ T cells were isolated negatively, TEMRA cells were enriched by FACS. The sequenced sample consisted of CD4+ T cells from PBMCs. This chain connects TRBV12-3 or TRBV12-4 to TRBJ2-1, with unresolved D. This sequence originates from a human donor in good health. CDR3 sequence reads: CASTKSVAVNEQFF. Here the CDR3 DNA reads TGTGCCAGCACTAAGTCGGTGGCAGTTAATGAGCAGTTCTTC.